Ten or more counts support the clone carrying this T cell receptor beta chain. Antigen: not known. This sample is part of a study of T cells in Graves' hyperthyroidism and ophthalmopathy. At the level of the study: Peripheral blood draws took place at initial diagnosis, ahead of any treatment. Findings and limits, study-wide: From stable hyperthyroidism, ophthalmopathy was set apart by a 13 V-J model. Clonotypes that were expanded in thyroid above 0.001 mostly appeared in blood too.

It was RNA transcripts that yielded the amplified TCR beta CDR3 regions. First-round RT-PCR with HTBI primers amplified the TCR CDR3 region. TCRdb processed the multiplex PCR reads anew with MiXCR; each CDR3 protein has one entry. Of approximately 710,000 distinct CDR3 sequences in the sample, 17% were seen once. V was cut by 3 bases and J by 7 bases, with 13 bases left in between. The CDR3 consists of 14 residues. Per the germline V gene, CDR1 is SEHNR and CDR2 is FQNEAQ (reference sequence). The sequence was collected from a man in his fifties or sixties with Graves' hyperthyroidism. Sequencing was done on a sample of blood. The chain carries TRBV7-9 and TRBJ2-1, with D possibly being TRBD1 (5 bases). The DNA of the CDR3 is TGTGCCAGCAGCTTTAGCAGGGTCGGAAATGAGCAGTTCTTC. Translation gives CASSFSRVGNEQFF.